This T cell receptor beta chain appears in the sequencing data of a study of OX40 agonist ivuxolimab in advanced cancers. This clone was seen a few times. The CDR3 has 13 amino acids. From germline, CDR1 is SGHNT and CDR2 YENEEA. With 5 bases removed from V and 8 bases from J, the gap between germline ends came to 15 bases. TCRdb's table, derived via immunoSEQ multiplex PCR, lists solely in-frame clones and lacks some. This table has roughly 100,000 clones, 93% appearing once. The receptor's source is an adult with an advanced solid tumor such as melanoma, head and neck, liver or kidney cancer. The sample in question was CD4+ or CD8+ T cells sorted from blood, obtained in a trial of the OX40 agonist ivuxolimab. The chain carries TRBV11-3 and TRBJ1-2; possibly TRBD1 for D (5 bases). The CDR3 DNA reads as TGTGCCAGCAGCCAAATTAGGGGTGCCGGCTACACCTTC. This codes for CASSQIRGAGYTF.